This passage covers 30 T cell receptor beta chains from one sample sequenced in a study of breast tumors, draining lymph nodes, adjacent tissues. MiXCR, run by TCRdb on the multiplex PCR reads, gives a single entry per CDR3 protein. The table records 200,000 to 250,000 distinct CDR3 sequences, roughly 32% of them present only once. Axillary draining lymph nodes of breast cancer patients supplied the node samples. The source material was axillary lymph node tissue. These receptors were collected from a female donor with breast cancer. Some clones in this sample may be carry-over from other donors' samples.

This clonotype was found many times. V is TRBV29-1 and J is TRBJ1-2; D gene ambiguous. The germline gives CDR1 SQVTM, CDR2 ANQGSEA. The CDR3 is 11 amino acids. The ends were cut back, 7 bases at V and 3 bases at J, with 9 bases in the middle. The CDR3 sequence is CSGRGDYGYTF. In DNA form, the CDR3 reads TGCAGCGGACGGGGAGACTATGGCTACACCTTC.

This rearrangement joins TRBV29-1 to TRBJ2-5; 11 bases map to TRBD2. Germline assignment: CDR1 SQVTM and CDR2 ANQGSEA. This CDR3 region has 14 residues. V shed 3 bases, J shed 4 bases, and the junction held 4 bases outside the gene matches. The DNA for the CDR3 is TGCAGCGTTGATATAGCGGGGGGGATAGAGACCCAGTACTTC. This translates into CSVDIAGGIETQYF.

This clonotype was seen many times. For the CDR3, the DNA is TGTGCCAGCAGTTACGCGGGACAGGGGGCAGGAGGCTACACCTTC. Translating gives CASSYAGQGAGGYTF. This chain uses TRBV6-5 with TRBJ1-2, with 12 bases fitting TRBD1. Trimming took 2 bases from V and 8 from J; bases not matched to a gene: 6. Germline CDR1 and CDR2: MNHEY and SVGAGI. The CDR3 is 15 amino acids.

This clonotype appeared a few times. A much larger clone differs from this one at a single base, so this may be a read error. This chain joins TRBV9 and TRBJ2-6; 7 positions agree with TRBD2. Germline V gene data show CDR1 as SGDLS and CDR2 as YYNGEE. This CDR3 has 16 residues. Germline trimming cut 2 bases from V and 4 bases from J; bases unmatched to any gene: 6. The CDR3, as DNA: TGTGCCAGCAGCGTGTCAGCGGGACTGGGGGCCAACGTCCTGACTTTC. Translated, it gives CASSVSAGLGANVLTF.

For this clonotype: Germline is not matched at one junction end, which may reflect a read error. The chain couples TRBV4-3 to TRBJ1-2, with 7 bases lining up with TRBD1. Germline loops: CDR1 LGHNA, CDR2 YSLEER. The CDR3 runs to 14 residues. The CDR3 DNA is TGCGCCAGCAGCTCCCACAGGGGTCAGAATGGCCACACCTTC. The encoded protein is CASSSHRGQNGHTF.

Many counts were recorded for this clonotype. The J gene is TRBJ2-5, the V gene TRBV6-5; 11 bases match TRBD2. The trim removed 5 bases at V and 1 base at J, leaving 3 bases unmatched. This CDR3 comprises 15 residues. In germline, CDR1 is MNHEY, CDR2 SVGAGI. Here the CDR3 reads CASSQTSGIQETQYF. CDR3 bases: TGTGCCAGCAGTCAGACTAGCGGGATCCAAGAGACCCAGTACTTC.

This clonotype was counted at least ten times. The chain combines TRBV20-1 with TRBJ2-1, with 8 nucleotides matching TRBD2. The CDR3 sequence is 15 residues long. Germline V gene lookup returns CDR1 DFQATT and CDR2 SNEGSKA (reference sequence). The J segment lost 6 bases and the V segment lost 0 bases, leaving 7 bases of the junction unmatched. The CDR3 protein is CSARDRTSSLNEQFF. In DNA, the CDR3 is TGCAGTGCTAGAGATCGGACTAGCTCTCTCAATGAGCAGTTCTTC.

This clonotype showed up many times. V gene TRBV5-6 combines with J gene TRBJ2-7; D is ambiguous. CDR3 length: 13 amino acids. V lost 4 bases to trimming and J lost 6 bases, with 14 bases between them. Per germline, CDR1 SGHDT and CDR2 YYEEEE. Here the CDR3 reads CASSPYHRGEQYF. The CDR3 DNA reads TGTGCCAGCAGCCCTTATCACCGAGGCGAGCAGTACTTC.

This clonotype occurred many times. V gene TRBV4-2 combines with J gene TRBJ2-2; D is possibly TRBD2 (6 bases). Germline V CDR1 and CDR2: LGHNA, YNFKEQ. The CDR3 length is 16 residues. Trimming stripped 0 bases from V and 4 bases from J, with 12 bases between. The CDR3 bases are TGTGCCAGCAGCCAAGATTTGGGGAGGCGCACCGGGGAGCTGTTTTTT. Amino acid sequence: CASSQDLGRRTGELFF.

At least ten counts were recorded for this clonotype. The chain employs TRBV20-1 and TRBJ1-2; TRBD1 matches at 8 bases. CDR3 size: 13 residues. Germline V lookup: CDR1 DFQATT, CDR2 SNEGSKA (reference sequence). The J segment lost 3 bases and the V segment lost 1 base, leaving 1 base of the junction unmatched. CDR3 sequence reads: CSARVDRDYGYTF. The CDR3 nucleotides are TGCAGTGCTAGAGTGGACAGGGACTATGGCTACACCTTC.

This clonotype was recorded many times. This rearrangement joins TRBV3-1 to TRBJ2-7; unclear D gene. V was shortened by 3 bases and J by 1 base, with 10 bases between the two germline ends. CDR3 size: 14 residues. Germline V gene data show CDR1 as LGHDT and CDR2 as YNNKEL (reference sequence). The CDR3 DNA reads as TGTGCCAGCAGCCAGCCAAGGGATTCCTACGAGCAGTACTTC. Protein product: CASSQPRDSYEQYF.

As concerns this clonotype: A much larger clonotype is one base distant, so this may be a read error. J is TRBJ2-3 and V is TRBV13; no definite D call. CDR1 PRHDT and CDR2 FYEKMQ come from the germline V gene (reference sequence). Trimming removed 2 bases at V and 6 bases at J, with 15 bases between. This CDR3 spans 15 amino acids. The CDR3 spells CASSLRSLVGDTQYF. CDR3 in DNA: TGTGCCAGCAGCTTACGGTCCTTAGTTGGGGATACGCAGTATTTT.

Here the CDR3 reads CASNPSAGGQETQYF. The CDR3 DNA is TGTGCCAGTAATCCATCAGCGGGAGGTCAAGAGACCCAGTACTTC. The rearrangement links TRBV19 to TRBJ2-5, with 9 bases that match TRBD2. Trimming cost V 7 bases and J 2 bases; bases outside gene matches: 8. This CDR3 is built from 15 residues. CDR1 and CDR2 from the germline V gene are LNHDA and SQIVND (reference sequence).

On this clonotype itself: A much larger clone is a single base away; this may be a read error. The chain links TRBV9 to TRBJ2-1, with D perhaps matching TRBD2 (5 bases). The CDR3 sequence is 15 residues long. Looked up from germline, CDR1 is SGDLS and CDR2 is YYNGEE. The CDR3 loop reads CASSVASGGANEPFF. The CDR3 nucleotides read TGTGCCAGCAGCGTAGCAAGCGGAGGAGCTAATGAGCCGTTCTTC.

The rearrangement uses TRBV2 and TRBJ2-3, with 9 nucleotides matching TRBD2. The CDR3 extends over 19 amino acids. Germline CDR1 reads SNHLY; CDR2 reads FYNNEI. V trimming: 8 bases; J trimming: 0 bases; junction bases outside the gene matches: 18. In DNA, the CDR3 is TGTGCCAGCGAAGACAGGGTGAACACCGGGACTAGCAGCACAGATACGCAGTATTTT. Protein sequence: CASEDRVNTGTSSTDTQYF.

This clonotype has just one count. The V call is TRBV29-1, the J call TRBJ1-2; TRBD1 matches 8 bases. Germline CDR1 reads SQVTM; CDR2 reads ANQGSEA. After removal of 7 bases from V and 10 bases from J, the junction contained 5 bases not matched to a gene. The CDR3 loop spans 10 amino acids. This CDR3 is CSAWTGNYTF. CDR3 DNA: TGCAGCGCCTGGACAGGGAACTACACCTTC.

Remarks on this clonotype: This sequence may be a read error, since a much larger clone differs from it by one base. The chain is built from TRBV28 and TRBJ2-7, with TRBD1 matching 8 bases. This CDR3 is 15 amino acids long. The germline V gene encodes CDR1 MDHEN and CDR2 SYDVKM. V lost 6 bases to trimming and J lost 1 base; unmatched junction nucleotides: 8. CDR3 bases: TGTGCCAGCAGAAAAGCAGGGGGCTGGTCCTACGAGCAGTACTTC. It translates to CASRKAGGWSYEQYF.

At least ten counts were recorded for this clonotype. The chain links TRBV11-2 to TRBJ2-3, with 8 positions matching TRBD2. CDR3 length: 11 residues. Germline V gene sequence: CDR1 SGHAT, CDR2 FQNNGV. Trimming took 6 bases from V and 9 from J; bases not matched to a gene: 2. For the CDR3, the DNA is TGTGCCAGCAGTAGCGGGGTGACGCAGTATTTT. This codes for CASSSGVTQYF.

This clonotype was observed at least ten times. This chain connects TRBV15 to TRBJ2-7; 8 nucleotides match TRBD1. V shed 7 bases, J shed 5 bases, and the junction held 7 bases outside the gene matches. The CDR3 contains 13 residues. Germline V CDR1 and CDR2: LNHNV, YYDKDF (reference sequence). This CDR3 is CATTTGGSHEQYF. The CDR3 DNA sequence: TGTGCCACCACTACAGGGGGGTCCCACGAGCAGTACTTC. The full variable domain, in which reference TRBV15 and TRBJ2-7 provide the parts outside the CDR3, is DAMVIQNPRYQVTQFGKPVTLSCSQTLNHNVMYWYQQKSSQAPKLLFHYYDKDFNNEADTPDNFQSRRPNTSFCFLDIRSPGLGDTAMYLCATTTGGSHEQYFGPGTRLTVT.

Regarding this clonotype: An end of the junction differs from the germline gene, which may be a read error. The V and J genes are TRBV20-1 and TRBJ1-4, with D maybe TRBD1 (5 bases). This CDR3 is 14 amino acids long. CDR1 is DFQATT, CDR2 SNEGSKA, per germline (reference sequence). This CDR3 reads CSARGGGRYAKLLF. CDR3 sequence (DNA): TGCAGTGCTAGAGGGGGGGGACGGTATGCAAAACTGCTTTTT.

This clonotype has ten or more counts. This may arise from a read error, as a much more abundant clone is one base away. The conserved final phenylalanine or tryptophan is absent from the CDR3, which likely points to a read error. This CDR3 is CSAPRQGGETQYL. CDR3 bases: TGCAGTGCTCCCAGACAGGGAGGGGAGACCCAGTACCTC. This sequence joins TRBV20-1 and TRBJ2-5; the D gene could be TRBD1 or TRBD2 (7 bases each). The germline V gene encodes CDR1 DFQATT and CDR2 SNEGSKA (reference sequence). The CDR3 is made up of 13 amino acids. The germline V and J ends were trimmed by 5 bases and 5 bases, with 15 bases remaining between them.

The chain links TRBV20-1 to TRBJ1-6, with D perhaps matching TRBD1 (5 bases). Germline V lookup: CDR1 DFQATT, CDR2 SNEGSKA (reference sequence). This CDR3 has 13 amino acids. With 5 bases removed from V and 5 bases from J, the gap between germline ends came to 10 bases. Here the CDR3 DNA reads TGCAGTGCTGTACCGGGACATAATTCACCCCTCCACTTT. It is translated as CSAVPGHNSPLHF.

This clonotype showed up just once. Given the absence of the conserved phenylalanine or tryptophan at the CDR3 end, a read error is likely. The chain uses TRBV15 and TRBJ2-5; 15 bases agree with TRBD2. Germline assignment: CDR1 LNHNV and CDR2 YYDKDF (reference sequence). The CDR3 extends over 19 amino acids. The CDR3 region is CATSPAPGLAGGNQGTQYC. The CDR3 region has the DNA TGTGCCACCAGCCCCGCCCCCGGACTAGCGGGAGGGAACCAAGGGACCCAGTACTGC.

The table lists this clonotype with many counts. The chain links TRBV7-9 to TRBJ2-5, with 10 nucleotides matching TRBD2. The CDR3 is made up of 15 amino acids. The J segment lost 4 bases and the V segment lost 1 base, leaving 3 bases of the junction unmatched. Germline CDR1 and CDR2: SEHNR and FQNEAQ (reference sequence). The CDR3 DNA sequence: TGTGCCAGCAGCTTAGGCACTAGCGGGATAGAGACCCAGTACTTC. Its translation is CASSLGTSGIETQYF.

There are many counts of this clonotype. The chain links TRBV5-6 to TRBJ2-5; D may be TRBD1 (5 bases). V was shortened by 1 base and J by 4 bases, with 17 bases between the two germline ends. The CDR3 contains 16 residues. Per germline, CDR1 SGHDT and CDR2 YYEEEE. The CDR3 nucleotides are TGTGCCAGCAGCTTGAGGTCAGGGATAACGGGAGAGACCCAGTACTTC. It encodes CASSLRSGITGETQYF.

Concerning this clonotype itself: A much larger clone is a single base away; this may be a read error. The V and J genes are TRBV28 and TRBJ2-7, with 11 bases identical to TRBD1. Germline V gives CDR1 MDHEN, CDR2 SYDVKM. This CDR3 is built from 15 residues. CDR3 loop: CASSFRTGGPYERYF. The CDR3 DNA is TGTGCCAGCAGTTTTCGGACAGGGGGCCCCTACGAGCGGTACTTC.

This clonotype was seen once. Its ends do not fully match the called genes, so a read error is possible. As DNA, the CDR3 is TGTGCCAGCAGCAAAGGACTAGCGGGAGTTTCTACCTACAGTGAGCAGTTCTTC. Amino acids: CASSKGLAGVSTYSEQFF. The chain is built from TRBV5-6 and TRBJ2-1; 13 bases agree with TRBD2. Looked up from germline, CDR1 is SGHDT and CDR2 is YYEEEE. There are 18 residues in the CDR3. The full variable domain, its missing parts supplied by reference TRBV5-6 and TRBJ2-1, is DAGVTQSPTHLIKTRGQQVTLRCSPKSGHDTVSWYQQALGQGPQFIFQYYEEEERQRGNFPDRFSGHQFPNYSSELNVNALLLGDSALYLCASSKGLAGVSTYSEQFFGPGTRLTVL.

This clonotype was observed at least ten times. The chain couples TRBV4-3 to TRBJ1-4; D gene ambiguous. The V end lost 4 bases, the J end lost 10 bases, and 13 bases lay between the germline ends. The CDR3 is made up of 13 amino acids. The germline V gene has CDR1 LGHNA and CDR2 YSLEER. The CDR3 is CASSLTTRGKLFF. CDR3 nucleotides: TGCGCCAGCAGCCTCACGACACGAGGAAAACTGTTTTTT.

With regard to this clonotype: A much larger clone lies a single base off, so this may be a read error. The rearrangement links TRBV4-1 to TRBJ2-4; D may match TRBD1 or TRBD2 (7 bases each). Trimming took 3 bases from V and 5 from J, leaving 20 bases between them. There are 17 residues in the CDR3. CDR1 is MGHRA, CDR2 YSYEKL, per germline. As DNA, the CDR3 is TGCGCCAGCAGCCATGACAGGGCCCGGGAGGCCGAAAACATTCAGTACTTC. This sequence encodes CASSHDRAREAENIQYF.

The genes are TRBV7-2 and TRBJ2-6; no firm D call. Germline CDR1 and CDR2: SGHTA and FQGNSA. V was trimmed by 5 bases and J by 6 bases, leaving 8 bases between them. CDR3 length equals 13 residues. CDR3 DNA sequence: TGTGCCAGCAGCATAGACAAGGCCAACGTCCTGACTTTC. The encoded protein is CASSIDKANVLTF.